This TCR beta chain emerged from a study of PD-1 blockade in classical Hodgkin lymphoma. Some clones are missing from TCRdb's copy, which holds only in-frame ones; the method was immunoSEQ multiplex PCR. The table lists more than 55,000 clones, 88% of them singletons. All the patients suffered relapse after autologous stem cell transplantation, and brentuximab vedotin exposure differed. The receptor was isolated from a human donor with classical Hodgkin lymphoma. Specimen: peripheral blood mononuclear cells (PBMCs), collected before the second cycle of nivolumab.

DNA for the CDR3: TGTGCCAGCAGTTCGGGCCTTAGCAATCAGCCCCAGCATTTT. Protein: CASSSGLSNQPQHF. V usage is TRBV27 and J usage is TRBJ1-5; no clear D. The CDR3 contains 14 residues. V shed 4 bases and J shed 0 bases, with 7 bases lying between them. From germline, CDR1 is MNHEY and CDR2 SMNVEV (reference sequence).